The TCR beta chain described here comes from a study of PD-1 blockade in classical Hodgkin lymphoma. Time point described: newly diagnosed, previously untreated cHL patient sample. Magnetic negative selection of thawed PBMCs was the method by which CD4+ T cells were purified. Clones were read by immunoSEQ multiplex PCR, and TCRdb kept only the in-frame ones, dropping some. The sample yields around 29,000 clones, approximately 88% seen once. The CDR3 spans 18 residues. In germline, CDR1 is MGHRA, CDR2 YSYEKL. The trim removed 1 base at V and 4 bases at J, leaving 12 bases unmatched. This TCR came from a human donor with classical Hodgkin lymphoma. Sample: CD4+ T cells from blood. The chain carries TRBV4-1 and TRBJ2-3; 9 bases line up with TRBD2. The CDR3 is CASSQGALAGRSSDTQYF. Here the CDR3 DNA reads TGCGCCAGCAGCCAAGGGGCCCTAGCGGGAAGATCCTCAGATACGCAGTATTTT.